The 29 T cell receptor beta chains reported below all come from one sample, sequenced in a study of cytomegalovirus exposure and HLA in healthy donors. Primers: 60 Vbeta forward and 13 Jbeta reverse. Here immunoSEQ multiplex PCR was the method, and the copy in TCRdb shows in-frame clones only, minus some. The top ten clones hold less than 7% of a sample with 100,000 to 150,000 clones, around 8.5% of them seen once. The sample was PBMCs. The receptors stem from a man aged 40-50 years in good health and CMV-seronegative.

The chain couples TRBV7-2 to TRBJ2-7; 8 positions match TRBD1. The CDR3 sequence is 13 residues long. V was clipped by 5 bases and J by 6 bases; unmatched bases: 6. Germline loops: CDR1 SGHTA, CDR2 FQGNSA. Here the CDR3 DNA reads TGTGCCAGCAGCGCCGGACAGGGAGGCGAGCAGTACTTC. This sequence encodes CASSAGQGGEQYF.

This clone was observed a handful of times. The V gene is TRBV30, the J gene TRBJ2-5; maybe TRBD1 (5 bases). Trimming left V 0 bases short and J 5 bases short, with 10 bases between. CDR3 length: 13 residues. Germline CDR1 reads GTSNPN; CDR2 reads SVGIG (reference sequence). CDR3 DNA sequence: TGTGCCTGGAGTGTGGGGCTTAGGGAGACCCAGTACTTC. It translates to CAWSVGLRETQYF.

This clone was detected only a few times. The genes are TRBV16 and TRBJ1-4; D not certain. CDR1 is KGHSY and CDR2 is FQNENV in the germline V gene. This CDR3 region has 14 residues. V was clipped by 2 bases and J by 6 bases, with 10 bases between them. The CDR3 DNA reads TGTGCCAGCAGCCAACTCGAGACATATGAAAAACTGTTTTTT. Translating gives CASSQLETYEKLFF.

This clone was observed a handful of times. V and J are TRBV4-1 and TRBJ2-7, with unresolved D. This CDR3 contains 13 residues. Per germline, CDR1 MGHRA and CDR2 YSYEKL. Trimming removed 0 bases from V and 3 bases from J, with 6 bases in between. CDR3 in amino acids: CASSQDAGYEQYF. Written as DNA, the CDR3 is TGCGCCAGCAGCCAAGATGCAGGCTACGAGCAGTACTTC.

The table lists this clone with a few counts. The chain joins TRBV4-1 to TRBJ1-1, with TRBD1 matching 9 bases. CDR3 length: 18 residues. Germline V lookup: CDR1 MGHRA, CDR2 YSYEKL. V lost 3 bases and J lost 7; bases outside the gene matches: 18. Written as DNA, the CDR3 is TGCGCCAGCAGCCACCCCACCGGGACAGGGAAGGGAAGGGATGAAGCTTTCTTT. Translating gives CASSHPTGTGKGRDEAFF.

There are a few counts of this clone. V is TRBV7-2 and J is TRBJ2-7; 9 bases agree with TRBD2. This CDR3 comprises 15 residues. Trimming at V came to 3 bases and at J to 2 bases, leaving 5 bases not matched to a gene. From germline, CDR1 is SGHTA and CDR2 FQGNSA. CDR3: CASSLTTSGAYEQYF. The CDR3 DNA reads TGTGCCAGCAGCTTGACGACTAGCGGAGCCTACGAGCAGTACTTC.

A few counts support this clone. V usage is TRBV19 and J usage is TRBJ2-1; 9 bases match TRBD2. Germline lookup yields CDR1 LNHDA and CDR2 SQIVND (reference sequence). The CDR3 runs 16 residues. Unmatched junction bases numbered 12, after V lost 3 bases and J lost 9 bases. The CDR3 protein is CASSISFAGGPVEQFF. CDR3 in DNA: TGTGCCAGTAGTATCTCTTTCGCGGGGGGGCCGGTTGAGCAGTTCTTC.

The sample holds a few counts of this clone. The chain uses TRBV7-9 and TRBJ2-3; 7 nucleotides align to TRBD2. Losses at the gene ends were 3 bases for V and 5 bases for J; bases not matched to a gene: 5. CDR3 length: 14 amino acids. The germline V gene has CDR1 SEHNR and CDR2 FQNEAQ (reference sequence). The CDR3 DNA reads TGTGCCAGCAGCTTCTGGGAGGGTGGAGATACGCAGTATTTT. Translated, it gives CASSFWEGGDTQYF. The full variable domain, its missing parts supplied by reference TRBV7-9 and TRBJ2-3, is DTGVSQNPRHKITKRGQNVTFRCDPISEHNRLYWYRQTLGQGPEFLTYFQNEAQLEKSRLLSDRFSAERPKGSFSTLEIQRTEQGDSAMYLCASSFWEGGDTQYFGPGTRLTVL.

This clone has a handful of counts. The chain joins TRBV7-9 to TRBJ1-6, with D hard to call. V was clipped by 1 base and J by 7 bases, with 17 bases between them. This CDR3 comprises 17 residues. Per the germline V gene, CDR1 is SEHNR and CDR2 is FQNEAQ (reference sequence). The chain's CDR3 is CASSLGILPGANSPLHF. DNA of the CDR3: TGTGCCAGCAGCTTAGGGATCTTGCCGGGTGCGAATTCACCCCTCCACTTT.

The CDR3: CASSYLETGGGAFF. In nucleotides, the CDR3 is TGTGCCAGCAGCTACCTGGAGACAGGTGGCGGAGCTTTCTTT. The rearrangement links TRBV7-2 to TRBJ1-1, with a possible D match to TRBD1 (6 bases). V was shortened by 4 bases and J by 10 bases, with 19 bases between the two germline ends. Germline CDR1 reads SGHTA; CDR2 reads FQGNSA. The CDR3 consists of 14 residues.

This clone was counted between two and nine times. V gene TRBV10-3 combines with J gene TRBJ2-1, with 9 positions matching TRBD2. Germline values: CDR1 ENHRY, CDR2 SYGVKD. V shed 2 bases and J 7 bases; nucleotides not matched to a gene: 15. The CDR3 sequence is 18 residues long. This CDR3 reads CAISEPKMSGGTLNEQFF. CDR3 nucleotide sequence: TGTGCCATCAGTGAGCCAAAAATGAGCGGGGGGACCCTGAATGAGCAGTTCTTC.

This rearrangement joins TRBV7-9 to TRBJ2-2; possible D gene TRBD1, 7 bases. With 5 bases removed from V and 7 bases from J, the gap between germline ends came to 17 bases. Germline loops: CDR1 SEHNR, CDR2 FQNEAQ (reference sequence). This CDR3 spans 15 amino acids. CDR3 nucleotide sequence: TGTGCCAGCAGCCACCGACAGGGACTGGGCGGGGAGCTGTTTTTT. Translated: CASSHRQGLGGELFF.

In its sample, this clone was seen a few times. This chain connects TRBV5-4 to TRBJ1-1; TRBD1 agrees at 7 bases. Trimming removed 1 base from V and 0 bases from J; junction bases left unmatched: 3. Germline lookup yields CDR1 SGHNT and CDR2 YYREEE (reference sequence). The CDR3 runs to 15 residues. CDR3: CASSLNRGLNTEAFF. The CDR3 DNA follows: TGTGCCAGCAGCTTGAATAGGGGGCTGAACACTGAAGCTTTCTTT.

The chain employs TRBV27 and TRBJ2-3, with D perhaps matching TRBD2 (5 bases). CDR1 is MNHEY, CDR2 SMNVEV, per germline (reference sequence). Trimming shortened V by 6 bases and J by 6 bases, and 16 bases separated the two germline ends. There are 14 residues in the CDR3. The CDR3 DNA reads as TGTGCCAGCAGATCAAGACTATCGGAGGATACGCAGTATTTT. Protein: CASRSRLSEDTQYF.

This clone showed up just a few times. J is TRBJ2-3 and V is TRBV6-5, with 10 positions matching TRBD2. Trimming took 4 bases from V and 3 from J; bases not matched to a gene: 7. The CDR3 loop spans 16 amino acids. Per germline, CDR1 MNHEY and CDR2 SVGAGI. CDR3 region: CASSSKRGGPTDTQYF. CDR3 nucleotides: TGTGCCAGCAGTTCCAAGCGGGGGGGCCCGACAGATACGCAGTATTTT.

The table lists this clone with a few counts. This sequence joins TRBV6-6 and TRBJ2-3; TRBD1 might be the D (6 bases). Germline lookup yields CDR1 MNHNY and CDR2 SVGAGI (reference sequence). With 8 bases removed from V and 4 bases from J, the gap between germline ends came to 7 bases. The CDR3 covers 11 residues. As DNA, the CDR3 is TGTGCCAGCGCAGGGGCAGATACGCAGTATTTT. It yields the protein CASAGADTQYF.

This chain joins TRBV15 and TRBJ2-4; D perhaps matches TRBD2 (6 bases). Per germline, CDR1 LNHNV and CDR2 YYDKDF (reference sequence). The CDR3 runs 13 residues. V lost 7 bases to trimming and J lost 7 bases, with 14 bases between them. The chain's CDR3 is CATTSPGGNIQYF. The CDR3 region has the DNA TGTGCCACCACCTCCCCTGGAGGGAACATTCAGTACTTC.

A few counts support this clone. The chain combines TRBV5-4 with TRBJ2-5; 10 bases agree with TRBD2. CDR3 length: 16 amino acids. Germline CDR1 SGHNT, CDR2 YYREEE (reference sequence). V shed 0 bases, J shed 4 bases, and the junction held 6 bases outside the gene matches. Here the CDR3 DNA reads TGTGCCAGCAGCTTGGCGAGCGGGGGGGCCAGAGAGACCCAGTACTTC. Translation: CASSLASGGARETQYF.

The chain is built from TRBV11-2 and TRBJ1-1; 7 bases line up with TRBD1. CDR3 length equals 13 residues. Germline-derived CDR1 and CDR2 are SGHAT and FQNNGV. Losses at the gene ends were 2 bases for V and 5 bases for J; bases not matched to a gene: 2. In nucleotides, the CDR3 is TGTGCCAGCAGCTTACCAGGGGGGACTGAAGCTTTCTTT. Translation gives CASSLPGGTEAFF.

About this clone itself: The CDR3 end shows no conserved phenylalanine or tryptophan, and so a read error is likely. The rearrangement uses TRBV4-2 and TRBJ2-7, with a tentative D call TRBD2 (5 bases). V dropped 6 bases and J dropped 4 bases, with 13 bases sitting between them. CDR3 length: 13 amino acids. Per the germline V gene, CDR1 is LGHNA and CDR2 is YNFKEQ. The CDR3 sequence: CASSPTRTYEQYL. For the CDR3, the DNA is TGTGCCAGCAGTCCAACTAGAACTTACGAGCAGTACCTC.

A note on this clone: A read error may produce the germline difference seen at one junction end. V and J are TRBV6-1 and TRBJ1-5, with D unresolved. Looked up from germline, CDR1 is MNHNS and CDR2 is SASEGT. This CDR3 is built from 13 residues. The CDR3: CASRMGGNQPQNF. CDR3 bases: TGTGCCAGCAGGATGGGAGGAAATCAGCCCCAGAATTTT.

On this clone: At one of its ends the junction is not consistent with the germline gene, which may arise from a read error. This chain links TRBV7-8 with TRBJ1-5, with 7 bases aligning to TRBD1. Germline CDR1 reads SGHVS; CDR2 reads FQNEAQ. CDR3 size: 15 residues. This chain's CDR3 is CAGSVNRGKDQPQHF. The CDR3, as DNA: TGTGCCGGCAGCGTGAACAGGGGAAAGGATCAGCCCCAGCATTTT.

The sample holds a few counts of this clone. This rearrangement joins TRBV5-1 to TRBJ1-2; D gene uncertain. Germline V gene sequence: CDR1 SGHRS, CDR2 YFSETQ. The length of the CDR3 is 16 residues. The germline V and J ends were trimmed by 4 bases and 1 base, with 17 bases remaining between them. CDR3 DNA: TGCGCCAGCAGCCTCGACAACCCCAAGATTAACTATGGCTACACCTTC. Amino acids: CASSLDNPKINYGYTF.

The CDR3 DNA reads TGTGCCAGCTCACCACCGGCTAGCGGGACCACAGATACGCAGTATTTT. Residues: CASSPPASGTTDTQYF. The chain uses TRBV18 and TRBJ2-3, with 9 bases fitting TRBD2. CDR3 size: 16 residues. From germline, CDR1 is KGHSH and CDR2 LQKENI. V was pared by 0 bases and J by 2 bases, with 3 bases of the junction left unmatched.

CDR3 residues: CASSLELAGGGDTGELFF. CDR3 DNA sequence: TGTGCCAGCAGCTTAGAACTAGCGGGGGGCGGCGACACCGGGGAGCTGTTTTTT. The gene calls are TRBV7-6 and TRBJ2-2; 12 bases match TRBD2. Germline-derived CDR1 and CDR2 are SGHVS and FNYEAQ. With V trimmed by 1 base and J by 3 bases, 6 bases remained unmatched. This CDR3 is built from 18 residues.

In nucleotides, the CDR3 is TGCAGCGTTGACGCGGAAAGGGGAAATGAGCAGTTCTTC. It specifies CSVDAERGNEQFF. The chain is built from TRBV29-1 and TRBJ2-1, with D possibly matching TRBD1 (5 bases). This CDR3 contains 13 residues. V was cut by 3 bases and J by 7 bases, with 13 bases left in between. Germline V gene data show CDR1 as SQVTM and CDR2 as ANQGSEA.

This clone came up a few times. V is TRBV9 and J is TRBJ2-1; 9 bases agree with TRBD2. This CDR3 spans 14 amino acids. V lost 4 bases, J lost 7 bases, and 6 bases stayed unmatched. CDR1 and CDR2 (germline): SGDLS, YYNGEE. In DNA form, the CDR3 reads TGTGCCAGCAGCCCTAGCGGGGATGGAAATGAGCAGTTCTTC. Protein product: CASSPSGDGNEQFF.

The genes are TRBV5-1 and TRBJ2-5, with 7 bases matching TRBD1. The CDR3 length is 13 residues. V shed 4 bases, J shed 5 bases, and the junction held 5 bases outside the gene matches. From germline, CDR1 is SGHRS and CDR2 YFSETQ. CDR3 nucleotide sequence: TGCGCCAGCAGCCCGGGACAGAAGGAGACCCAGTACTTC. This translates into CASSPGQKETQYF.

This clone was observed a handful of times. V usage is TRBV7-2 and J usage is TRBJ2-5; 10 positions match TRBD1. CDR1 SGHTA and CDR2 FQGNSA come from the germline V gene. CDR3 length equals 15 residues. Trimming removed 3 bases from V and 2 bases from J; junction bases left unmatched: 3. CDR3 DNA sequence: TGTGCCAGCAGCTTTTCGGGACAGGGGCAAGAGACCCAGTACTTC. Its protein is CASSFSGQGQETQYF.